These 3 T cell receptor beta chains came from one sample sequenced in a study of blood T cell repertoires in COVID-19 (dated by TCRdb to the early 2020s). Receptor libraries were prepared by the immunoSEQ multiplex PCR assay. TCRdb took this table from immuneACCESS and kept in-frame rearrangements with V and J called. Such tables lack part of the clones; where checked against another copy, unresolved V genes explain under half of the gap, and the rest is unexplained. This sample has about 140,000 clones in its table, and around 76% of those were observed once. About 12% of the sample is held by the ten biggest clonotypes. Source material: peripheral blood. The origin of the receptors is a man older than 75 with acute or convalescent COVID-19.

This chain connects TRBV7-3 to TRBJ2-1; D not resolved. Trimming shortened V by 1 base and J by 6 bases, and 7 bases separated the two germline ends. Germline CDR1 is SGHTA and CDR2 is FQGTGA. The CDR3 totals 13 residues. The CDR3 bases are TGTGCCAGCAGCTTAATTTCAGGCAATGAGCAGTTCTTC. Translating gives CASSLISGNEQFF.

This clone has just a few counts. The sample has other DNA sequences that encode this CDR3 too. The CDR3 loop reads CASSSTGDTGELFF. The CDR3 DNA reads as TGCGCCAGCAGCTCTACAGGGGACACCGGGGAGCTGTTTTTT. The J gene is TRBJ2-2, the V gene TRBV5-1; 7 bases fit TRBD1. Germline trimming cut 3 bases from V and 3 bases from J; bases unmatched to any gene: 2. From germline, CDR1 is SGHRS and CDR2 YFSETQ. The CDR3 loop spans 14 amino acids.

This clone was counted only a few times. The chain combines TRBV5-1 with TRBJ2-1, with 13 bases fitting TRBD2. CDR1 is SGHRS and CDR2 is YFSETQ in the germline V gene. J was trimmed by 10 bases and V by 4 bases; bases with no gene match: 11. This CDR3 is 16 amino acids long. CDR3 sequence: CASSPLTSGGPREQFF. The CDR3 nucleotides read TGCGCCAGCAGCCCCCTGACTAGCGGGGGGCCTAGGGAGCAGTTCTTC.